This T cell receptor (beta chain) was captured by sequencing in a study of blood T cell repertoires in COVID-19. Study as a whole: Nucleic acid was either cDNA or gDNA, and it came from T cells, B-cell-depleted T cells, or PBMCs.

CDR3 size: 13 residues. Per the germline V gene, CDR1 is SGHNT and CDR2 is YENEEA. The V and J ends lost 6 bases and 1 base respectively, with 9 bases between them. Using immunoSEQ multiplex PCR, the repertoire was profiled, and TCRdb retains in-frame clones only, with some absent. The sample consists of about 480,000 clones, roughly 87% of them appearing once. Patients from Seattle were sampled longitudinally, starting during active infection. This TCR was sampled from a man aged 18 to 29 with COVID-19, enrolled during active disease. Sequenced sample: peripheral blood. The rearrangement links TRBV11-3 to TRBJ1-1; no clear D gene. Written as DNA, the CDR3 is TGTGCCAGCAGAGAACGGGGGAACACTGAAGCTTTCTTT. This sequence encodes CASRERGNTEAFF.